The source of this TCR beta chain is a study of shared clonotypes between healthy human individuals. V gave up 4 bases and J gave up 4 bases; unmatched junction bases: 3. Per germline, CDR1 SGHDN and CDR2 FVKESK. The CDR3 is 13 amino acids. Findings and caveats of the study: Non-shared clonotypes had lower generation probabilities than clonotypes shared by all four sorted-subset donors. Roughly 5% of naive CD4 clonotypes were common to a few donors. Rarefaction demonstrated incomplete sorted-subset sequencing despite large depth.

The assay was carried out at the deep level. Clones were sequenced by immunoSEQ multiplex PCR, and TCRdb holds only the in-frame ones, with some missing. This sample has about 1 million clones; approximately 78% occur once, and the top ten carry under 0.65%. Regarding this clone: As yet, its antigen is unknown.

The TCR originated in a man aged 18 to 29 in good health. Some clones in this sample may be carry-over from other donors' samples. Sequencing used memory CD4+ T cells from PBMCs. Regarding subset: CD45RA-negative fraction. The genes are TRBV14 and TRBJ1-2; 7 bases are a match to TRBD1. CDR3 sequence reads: CASSRQGVYGYTF. DNA for the CDR3: TGTGCCAGCAGCCGCCAGGGGGTCTATGGCTACACCTTC.